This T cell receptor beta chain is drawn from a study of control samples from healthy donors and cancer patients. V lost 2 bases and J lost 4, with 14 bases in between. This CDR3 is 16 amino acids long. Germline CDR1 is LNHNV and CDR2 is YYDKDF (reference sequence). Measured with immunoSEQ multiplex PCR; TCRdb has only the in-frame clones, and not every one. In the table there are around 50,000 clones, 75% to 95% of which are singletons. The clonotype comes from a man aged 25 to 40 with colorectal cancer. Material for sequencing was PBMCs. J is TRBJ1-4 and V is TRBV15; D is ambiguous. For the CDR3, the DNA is TGTGCCACCAGCAGACTATTCCGGGAAGGTAATGAAAAACTGTTTTTT. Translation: CATSRLFREGNEKLFF.